The 16 T cell receptor beta chains below were found in one sample sequenced in a study of graft-versus-host responses after intestinal transplantation. These TCRs' antigens remain unknown. Assay used: immunoSEQ multiplex PCR; TCRdb lists only in-frame clones, some missing. This sample has roughly 110,000 clones; approximately 90% occur once, and the top ten carry 0.2% to 0.25%. The sequenced sample was unstimulated CD4+ T cells sorted from spleen or lymph node cells, obtained before transplant. The receptors derive from a human donor who was the organ donor for an intestinal transplant.

The CDR3: CASSLSGGTDTQYF. The CDR3 region has the DNA TGTGCCAGCAGCTTGAGCGGGGGCACAGATACGCAGTATTTT. The chain joins TRBV11-2 to TRBJ2-3; 7 bases align to TRBD2. V shed 3 bases, J shed 1 base, and the junction held 1 base outside the gene matches. The CDR3 is 14 amino acids. Germline V gives CDR1 SGHAT, CDR2 FQNNGV.

The chain has TRBV25-1 and TRBJ2-5, with D perhaps matching TRBD2 (7 bases). CDR1 is MGHDK and CDR2 is SYGVNS in the germline V gene. The CDR3 totals 12 residues. With 5 bases removed from V and 7 bases from J, the gap between germline ends came to 11 bases. This CDR3 is CASSQGGGTQYF. CDR3 nucleotide sequence: TGTGCCAGCAGTCAAGGGGGGGGGACCCAGTACTTC.

The J gene is TRBJ2-5, the V gene TRBV15; D might be TRBD2 (6 bases). Per germline, CDR1 LNHNV and CDR2 YYDKDF (reference sequence). The CDR3 is 15 amino acids. Trimming removed 2 bases from V and 5 bases from J, with 15 bases in between. CDR3 sequence (DNA): TGTGCCACCAGCAGAAAACTGGGGGGAGTGGAGACCCAGTACTTC. This encodes CATSRKLGGVETQYF.

As DNA, the CDR3 is TGCGCCAGCAGCCAAGCGATTGGGGTCACCGGGGAGCTGTTTTTT. It codes for CASSQAIGVTGELFF. The chain links TRBV4-1 to TRBJ2-2, with D unresolved. V lost 1 base to trimming and J lost 4 bases, with 10 bases between them. CDR1 MGHRA and CDR2 YSYEKL come from the germline V gene. The length of the CDR3 is 15 residues.

V usage is TRBV21-1 and J usage is TRBJ1-1. TRBV21-1 is a known pseudogene. The CDR3 loop spans 15 amino acids. CDR3 DNA: TGTGCCAGCAGCTCACGACAGGGAGGGGATCCTGAAGCTTTCTTT. It codes for CASSSRQGGDPEAFF.

The J gene is TRBJ1-5, the V gene TRBV28; tentative D call: TRBD1 (6 bases). The CDR3 has 14 amino acids. Germline CDR1 and CDR2: MDHEN and SYDVKM. Trimming stripped 8 bases from V and 3 bases from J, with 14 bases between. The CDR3 reads CASCGRGPNQPQHF. CDR3 bases: TGTGCCAGCTGCGGCAGGGGCCCCAATCAGCCCCAGCATTTT.

The gene calls are TRBV19 and TRBJ2-2; D is undetermined. CDR3 length equals 16 residues. Trimming took off 1 base at V and 0 bases at J, with 9 bases between the two ends. The germline gives CDR1 LNHDA, CDR2 SQIVND (reference sequence). The CDR3 nucleotides read TGTGCCAGTAGTATAGTACTACCTTCGAACACCGGGGAGCTGTTTTTT. Its translation: CASSIVLPSNTGELFF.

CDR3 nucleotide sequence: TGTGCCAGCAGTGGGGACCACTCTGGGGCCAACGTCCTGACTTTC. This codes for CASSGDHSGANVLTF. The rearrangement uses TRBV2 and TRBJ2-6; the D gene could be TRBD1 or TRBD2 (5 bases each). Trimming took off 4 bases at V and 0 bases at J, with 7 bases between the two ends. Germline V CDR1 and CDR2: SNHLY, FYNNEI. The CDR3 runs to 15 residues. Full variable domain (outside the CDR3, taken from reference TRBV2 and TRBJ2-6): EPEVTQTPSHQVTQMGQEVILRCVPISNHLYFYWYRQILGQKVEFLVSFYNNEISEKSEIFDDQFSVERPDGSNFTLKIRSTKLEDSAMYFCASSGDHSGANVLTFGAGSRLTVL.

CDR3 sequence: CSVEDPPGGGYTF. In nucleotides, the CDR3 is TGCAGCGTTGAAGATCCCCCAGGTGGAGGCTACACCTTC. The chain employs TRBV29-1 and TRBJ1-2; no definite D call. V lost 0 bases and J lost 8, with 13 bases in between. Germline-derived CDR1 and CDR2 are SQVTM and ANQGSEA. CDR3 length: 13 amino acids.

V gene TRBV2 combines with J gene TRBJ1-2; D is perhaps TRBD1 (5 bases). V was shortened by 5 bases and J by 8 bases, with 18 bases between the two germline ends. The CDR3 length is 14 residues. In germline, CDR1 is SNHLY, CDR2 FYNNEI. The CDR3 DNA is TGTGCCAGCAGTACCCAGGGTGGACCGGACGGCTACACCTTC. This encodes CASSTQGGPDGYTF. Looking up the rest from reference TRBV2 and TRBJ1-2 gives the full variable domain: EPEVTQTPSHQVTQMGQEVILRCVPISNHLYFYWYRQILGQKVEFLVSFYNNEISEKSEIFDDQFSVERPDGSNFTLKIRSTKLEDSAMYFCASSTQGGPDGYTFGSGTRLTVV.

The genes are TRBV7-6 and TRBJ2-3, with 9 positions matching TRBD2. The CDR3 covers 15 residues. The ends lost 3 bases at V and 5 bases at J; junction bases unmatched: 6. Germline lookup yields CDR1 SGHVS and CDR2 FNYEAQ. The CDR3 sequence: CASSFSAGGIDTQYF. CDR3 coding DNA: TGTGCCAGCAGCTTCTCAGCGGGAGGCATAGATACGCAGTATTTT.

The chain has TRBV20-1 and TRBJ2-1; D remains ambiguous. From germline, CDR1 is DFQATT and CDR2 SNEGSKA (reference sequence). V was clipped by 2 bases and J by 6 bases, with 5 bases between them. The CDR3 contains 11 residues. The CDR3 DNA sequence: TGCAGTGCTAGAATGGCCAATGAGCAGTTCTTC. It codes for CSARMANEQFF.

The chain has TRBV4-3 and TRBJ1-1, with 7 positions matching TRBD1. Per germline, CDR1 LGHNA and CDR2 YSLEER. Trimming at V came to 4 bases and at J to 1 base, leaving 3 bases not matched to a gene. This CDR3 has 14 amino acids. The CDR3 nucleotides read TGCGCCAGCAGCCTCAGGACAGGGAACACTGAAGCTTTCTTT. It yields the protein CASSLRTGNTEAFF.

The J gene is TRBJ2-1, the V gene TRBV19, with 11 bases lining up with TRBD2. Germline V gives CDR1 LNHDA, CDR2 SQIVND (reference sequence). The CDR3 totals 15 residues. V lost 5 bases and J lost 6; bases outside the gene matches: 6. Written as DNA, the CDR3 is TGTGCCAGTAGTTCTTCCGGGACTAGCGGCAATGAGCAGTTCTTC. Translating it yields CASSSSGTSGNEQFF.

Turning to this clone: At the DNA level, this CDR3 is encoded by other sequences in the same sample as well. J is TRBJ1-4 and V is TRBV28, with 8 bases matching TRBD1. From germline, CDR1 is MDHEN and CDR2 SYDVKM. With V trimmed by 7 bases and J by 5 bases, 9 bases remained unmatched. This CDR3 spans 15 amino acids. The CDR3 reads CASNGQGAWNEKLFF. The CDR3 DNA reads TGTGCCAGCAATGGGCAGGGGGCATGGAATGAAAAACTGTTTTTT.

The rearrangement links TRBV6-6 to TRBJ1-5; D not resolved. The ends were cut back, 4 bases at V and 7 bases at J, with 11 bases in the middle. CDR3 length: 13 amino acids. CDR1 and CDR2 (germline): MNHNY, SVGAGI (reference sequence). The CDR3 coding sequence is TGTGCCAGCAGTTCCCGGAGTGAACAGCCCCAGCATTTT. It is translated as CASSSRSEQPQHF.